This passage covers 11 T cell receptor beta chains from one sample sequenced in a study of shared clonotypes between healthy human individuals. Sequencing was performed with immunoSEQ multiplex PCR; in TCRdb, only in-frame clones are kept and a portion is missing. The sample consists of hundreds of thousands of clones, 97% of them appearing once. Sequenced material: naive CD4+ T cells sorted from blood. Described subset: CD45RA+ positively selected. The source of these receptors is a woman in her 30s in good health.

The CDR3 loop reads CAWSVRGYYGYTF. CDR3 bases: TGTGCCTGGAGTGTACGAGGTTACTATGGCTACACCTTC. The chain recombines TRBV30 with TRBJ1-2; unclear D gene. From germline, CDR1 is GTSNPN and CDR2 SVGIG (reference sequence). The V end lost 0 bases, the J end lost 3 bases, and 8 bases lay between the germline ends. The length of the CDR3 is 13 residues. The full variable domain, rest sourced from reference TRBV30 and TRBJ1-2, is SQTIHQWPATLVQPVGSPLSLECTVEGTSNPNLYWYRQAAGRGLQLLFYSVGIGQISSEVPQNLSASRPQDRQFILSSKKLLLSDSGFYLCAWSVRGYYGYTFGSGTRLTVV.

The chain joins TRBV7-8 to TRBJ2-2; tentative D call: TRBD2 (5 bases). Germline-derived CDR1 and CDR2 are SGHVS and FQNEAQ. The CDR3 sequence is 13 residues long. V lost 4 bases to trimming and J lost 10 bases, with 13 bases between them. The CDR3 is CASSSAFGVELFF. CDR3 DNA sequence: TGTGCCAGCAGCTCGGCCTTCGGGGTGGAGCTGTTTTTT.

The chain combines TRBV5-4 with TRBJ2-2; 11 nucleotides match TRBD1. The CDR3 has 16 residues. Germline lookup yields CDR1 SGHNT and CDR2 YYREEE (reference sequence). V shed 5 bases, J shed 7 bases, and the junction held 10 bases outside the gene matches. In DNA, the CDR3 is TGTGCCAGCAGTTTCGGACAGGGGGCTATCGGCGGGGAGCTGTTTTTT. Its translation: CASSFGQGAIGGELFF. The complete variable domain, with remaining parts taken from reference TRBV5-4 and TRBJ2-2, reads ETGVTQSPTHLIKTRGQQVTLRCSSQSGHNTVSWYQQALGQGPQFIFQYYREEENGRGNFPPRFSGLQFPNYSSELNVNALELDDSALYLCASSFGQGAIGGELFFGEGSRLTVL.

This rearrangement joins TRBV15 to TRBJ2-7, with 9 bases that match TRBD2. The junction had 14 bases not matched to a gene; V was cut back by 2 bases and J by 6 bases. Looked up from germline, CDR1 is LNHNV and CDR2 is YYDKDF (reference sequence). The CDR3 consists of 17 residues. As DNA, the CDR3 is TGTGCCACCAGCAGACGTAACAAGGGGCGGGAGGGCTTCGAGCAGTACTTC. Encoded protein: CATSRRNKGREGFEQYF.

V gene TRBV2 combines with J gene TRBJ2-7; 12 nucleotides line up with TRBD1. The CDR3 loop spans 15 amino acids. V lost 2 bases, J lost 9 bases, and 8 bases stayed unmatched. Germline CDR1 is SNHLY and CDR2 is FYNNEI. In DNA, the CDR3 is TGTGCCAGCAGTGAAACCGGGACAGGGGGCGTTGGGCAGTACTTC. Protein: CASSETGTGGVGQYF.

This clone was found once. J is TRBJ2-7 and V is TRBV10-3, with D perhaps matching TRBD1 or TRBD2 (5 bases each). The CDR3 totals 13 residues. Germline values: CDR1 ENHRY, CDR2 SYGVKD. V dropped 4 bases and J dropped 3 bases, with 10 bases sitting between them. DNA of the CDR3: TGTGCCATCAGTGTACGGGACGACTACGAGCAGTACTTC. It is translated as CAISVRDDYEQYF.

This clone appeared once. This rearrangement joins TRBV27 to TRBJ2-1, with 12 bases lining up with TRBD1. The V segment lost 7 bases and the J segment 5 bases; nucleotides outside the gene matches: 9. Germline CDR1 and CDR2: MNHEY and SMNVEV (reference sequence). The CDR3 loop spans 16 amino acids. CDR3 nucleotides: TGTGCCAGCAAGGGAAAACGGGACAGGGGGCACAATGAGCAGTTCTTC. This gives the protein CASKGKRDRGHNEQFF.

Concerning this clone itself: This same CDR3 is encoded by further DNA sequences in the sample. V and J are TRBV9 and TRBJ2-3, with D perhaps matching TRBD2 (5 bases). The CDR3 extends over 15 amino acids. Trimming took off 0 bases at V and 2 bases at J, with 10 bases between the two ends. Germline CDR1 and CDR2: SGDLS and YYNGEE. In DNA, the CDR3 is TGTGCCAGCAGCGTAGCTCGGGGTCCCACAGATACGCAGTATTTT. It is translated as CASSVARGPTDTQYF.

The V and J genes are TRBV28 and TRBJ2-7; D is perhaps TRBD1 or TRBD2 (5 bases each). Germline V gene sequence: CDR1 MDHEN, CDR2 SYDVKM. CDR3 length equals 15 residues. Trimming cost V 8 bases and J 5 bases, with 22 bases left between them. The CDR3 bases are TGTGCCAGCCTTGAGAGGGGAAGGCTCGCGAACGAGCAGTACTTC. Encoded protein: CASLERGRLANEQYF.

V is TRBV4-1 and J is TRBJ1-2, with 9 bases lining up with TRBD1. CDR1 is MGHRA, CDR2 YSYEKL, per germline. The trim removed 4 bases at V and 7 bases at J, leaving 4 bases unmatched. The CDR3 is 13 residues long. The CDR3 DNA sequence: TGCGCCAGCAGCCCTACAGGGGGCCTTGGCTACACCTTC. This sequence encodes CASSPTGGLGYTF.

This chain joins TRBV5-4 and TRBJ2-7, with a possible D match to TRBD1 (6 bases). The CDR3 has 13 residues. Germline V CDR1 and CDR2: SGHNT, YYREEE (reference sequence). Trimming cost V 3 bases and J 7 bases, with 14 bases left between them. CDR3 in amino acids: CASSSHREEEQYF. In nucleotides, the CDR3 is TGTGCCAGCAGCTCGCACAGGGAAGAGGAGCAGTACTTC. Together with reference TRBV5-4 and TRBJ2-7, the CDR3 gives the full variable domain: ETGVTQSPTHLIKTRGQQVTLRCSSQSGHNTVSWYQQALGQGPQFIFQYYREEENGRGNFPPRFSGLQFPNYSSELNVNALELDDSALYLCASSSHREEEQYFGPGTRLTVT.